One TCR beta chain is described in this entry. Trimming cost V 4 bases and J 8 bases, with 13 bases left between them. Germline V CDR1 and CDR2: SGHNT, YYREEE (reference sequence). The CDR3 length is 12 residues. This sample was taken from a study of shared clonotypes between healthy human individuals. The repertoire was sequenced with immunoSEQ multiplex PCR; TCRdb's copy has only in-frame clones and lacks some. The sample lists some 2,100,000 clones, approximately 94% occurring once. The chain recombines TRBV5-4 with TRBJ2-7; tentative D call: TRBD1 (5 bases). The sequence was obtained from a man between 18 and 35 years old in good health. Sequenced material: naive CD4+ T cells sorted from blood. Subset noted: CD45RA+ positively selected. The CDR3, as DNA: TGTGCCAGCAGCCTGATCGCAGGGAAGCAGTACTTC. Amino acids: CASSLIAGKQYF.